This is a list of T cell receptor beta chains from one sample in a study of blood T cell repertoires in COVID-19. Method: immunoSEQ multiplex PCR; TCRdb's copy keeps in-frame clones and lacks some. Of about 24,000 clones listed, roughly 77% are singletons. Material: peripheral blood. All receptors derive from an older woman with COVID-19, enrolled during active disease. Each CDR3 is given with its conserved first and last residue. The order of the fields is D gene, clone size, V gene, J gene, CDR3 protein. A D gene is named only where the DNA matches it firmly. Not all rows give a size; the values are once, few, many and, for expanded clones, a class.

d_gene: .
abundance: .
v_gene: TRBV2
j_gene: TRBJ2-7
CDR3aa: CASKGGTHEQYF

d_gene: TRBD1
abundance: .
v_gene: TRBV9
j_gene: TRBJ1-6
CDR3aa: CASSVVDRGDSPLHF

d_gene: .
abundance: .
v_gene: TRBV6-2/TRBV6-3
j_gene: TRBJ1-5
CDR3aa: CASSSGWSNQPQHF

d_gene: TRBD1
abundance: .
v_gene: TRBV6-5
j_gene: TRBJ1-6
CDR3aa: CASRDGTGRSPLHF

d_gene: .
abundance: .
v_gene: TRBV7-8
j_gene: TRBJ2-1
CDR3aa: CASSPLFGAGANEQFF

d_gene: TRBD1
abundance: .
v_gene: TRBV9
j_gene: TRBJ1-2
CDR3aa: CASSVAQTGTHGYTF

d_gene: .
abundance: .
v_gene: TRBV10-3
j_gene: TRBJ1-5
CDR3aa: CATAGGDHQPQHF

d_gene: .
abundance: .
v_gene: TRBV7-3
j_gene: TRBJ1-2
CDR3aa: CASSPQAGSYGYTF

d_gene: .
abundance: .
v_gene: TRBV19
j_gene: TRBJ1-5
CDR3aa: CASSILSPGDNQPQHF

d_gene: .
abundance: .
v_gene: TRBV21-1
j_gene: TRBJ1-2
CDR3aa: CASTPTGRLYGYTF

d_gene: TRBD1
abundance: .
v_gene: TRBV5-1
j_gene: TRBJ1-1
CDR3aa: CASSLSTGGEAFF

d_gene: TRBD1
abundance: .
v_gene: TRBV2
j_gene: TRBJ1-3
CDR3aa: CASRDSTGNTIYF

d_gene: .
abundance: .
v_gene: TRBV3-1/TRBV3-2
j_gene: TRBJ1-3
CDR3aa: CASISQAGTIYF

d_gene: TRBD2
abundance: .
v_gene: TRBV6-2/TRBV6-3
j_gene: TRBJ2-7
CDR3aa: CASSPSGGSYEQYF

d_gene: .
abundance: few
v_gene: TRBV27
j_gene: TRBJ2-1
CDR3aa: CASSLGNRVMSQFF

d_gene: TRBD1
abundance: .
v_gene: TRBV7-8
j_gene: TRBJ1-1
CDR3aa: CASSTRQGPTEAFF

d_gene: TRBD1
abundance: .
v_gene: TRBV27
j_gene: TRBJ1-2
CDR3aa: CASRTPGQAGYTF

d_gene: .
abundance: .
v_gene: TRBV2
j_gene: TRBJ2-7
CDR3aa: CASSPTAVQTYEQYF

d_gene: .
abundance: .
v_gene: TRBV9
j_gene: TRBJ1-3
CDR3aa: CASSGEGVGNTIYF

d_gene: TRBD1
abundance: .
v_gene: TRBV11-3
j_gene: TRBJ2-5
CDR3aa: CASSLIQGSETQYF

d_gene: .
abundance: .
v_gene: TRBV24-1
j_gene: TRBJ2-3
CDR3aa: CATSDGGGTDTQYF

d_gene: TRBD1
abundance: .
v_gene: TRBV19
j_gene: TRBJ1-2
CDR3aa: CASSVDRGHGYTF

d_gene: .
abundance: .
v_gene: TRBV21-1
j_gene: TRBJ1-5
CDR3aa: CASSLPPPGNNQPQHF

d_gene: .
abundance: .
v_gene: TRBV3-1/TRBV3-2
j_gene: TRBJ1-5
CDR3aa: CASSPSPGGNSNQPQHF

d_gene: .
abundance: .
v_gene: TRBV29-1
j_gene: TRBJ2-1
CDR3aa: CSVEDLAGQEYSSYNEQFF

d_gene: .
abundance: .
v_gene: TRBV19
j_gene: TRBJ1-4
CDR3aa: CASSIGPEVEKLFF

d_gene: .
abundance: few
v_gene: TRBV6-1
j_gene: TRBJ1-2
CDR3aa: CASSDHATSRTGYTF

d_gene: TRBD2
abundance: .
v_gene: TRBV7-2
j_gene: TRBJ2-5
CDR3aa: CASSHGPLAGVKTQYF

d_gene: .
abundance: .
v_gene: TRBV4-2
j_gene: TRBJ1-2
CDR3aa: CASSQIEVNPYGYTF

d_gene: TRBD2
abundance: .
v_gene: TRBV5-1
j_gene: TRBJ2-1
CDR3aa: CASTPTSGADNEQFF

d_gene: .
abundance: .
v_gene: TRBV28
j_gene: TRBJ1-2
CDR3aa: CASSLFGGGDYGYTF

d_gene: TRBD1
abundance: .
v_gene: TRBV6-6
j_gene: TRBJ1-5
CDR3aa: CASSPQGLGNQPQHF

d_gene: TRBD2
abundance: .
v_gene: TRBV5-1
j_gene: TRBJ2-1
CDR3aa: CASSLALLAGASYNEQFF